The 17 T cell receptor beta chains below all came from one sample that was sequenced in a study of PD-1 blockade in classical Hodgkin lymphoma (dated by TCRdb to 2019 to 2021). The time point tag for this specimen amounts to: cycle 2 day 1 (C2D1) of nivolumab. Every trial patient had relapsed following autologous stem cell transplantation, and prior brentuximab vedotin exposure was what differed among cohorts A, B and C. The library was obtained by the immunoSEQ multiplex PCR assay. The table was pulled from immuneACCESS by TCRdb, which kept in-frame rearrangements only. Such tables lose some clones; where checked, under half of the loss comes from unresolved V genes, and the rest has no known cause. In all, the sample holds 25,000 to 30,000 clones, and more than 60% of those were seen once. The ten most abundant clones make up roughly 15% of the sample. The source material was peripheral blood mononuclear cells (PBMCs), sampled before the second cycle of nivolumab. The receptors derive from a human donor with classical Hodgkin lymphoma.

The chain carries TRBV6-1 and TRBJ1-2; no definite D call. V was shortened by 2 bases and J by 7 bases, with 11 bases between the two germline ends. Germline CDR1 reads MNHNS; CDR2 reads SASEGT. CDR3 size: 13 residues. The CDR3, as DNA: TGTGCCAGCAGTGAACGCCAGCAAAGTGGCTACACCTTC. This encodes CASSERQQSGYTF.

V gene TRBV6-5 combines with J gene TRBJ2-2; no clear D. From germline, CDR1 is MNHEY and CDR2 SVGAGI. The CDR3 contains 12 residues. The ends were cut back, 6 bases at V and 2 bases at J, with 4 bases in the middle. The DNA of the CDR3 is TGTGCCAGCAGATTCAACACCGGGGAGCTGTTTTTT. This translates into CASRFNTGELFF.

This rearrangement joins TRBV7-3 to TRBJ2-3; D call uncertain. The germline CDR1 and CDR2 sequences are SGHTA and FQGTGA. The CDR3 is 14 amino acids. The V and J ends lost 2 bases and 2 bases respectively, with 8 bases between them. The CDR3 sequence is CASSLGSSTDTQYF. The CDR3 coding sequence is TGTGCCAGCAGCTTAGGCAGCTCCACAGATACGCAGTATTTT.

The CDR3 region is CASSLTWGNGGNEQFF. In DNA form, the CDR3 reads TGTGCCAGCAGCTTAACGTGGGGGAATGGAGGGAATGAGCAGTTCTTC. The chain couples TRBV7-3 to TRBJ2-1; tentative D call: TRBD2 (6 bases). Between the trimmed V and J ends, which lost 0 bases and 7 bases, there was a span of 16 bases. Germline CDR1 reads SGHTA; CDR2 reads FQGTGA. The CDR3 runs 16 residues.

The J gene is TRBJ1-1, the V gene TRBV7-3; 7 positions agree with TRBD1. Germline lookup yields CDR1 SGHTA and CDR2 FQGTGA. The CDR3 extends over 13 amino acids. J was trimmed by 3 bases and V by 5 bases; bases with no gene match: 3. As DNA, the CDR3 is TGTGCCAGCAGCCCTACAGGGGACACTGAAGCTTTCTTT. The encoded protein is CASSPTGDTEAFF.

The CDR3 region has the DNA TGTGCCAGCAGAGATCTACGGAGGTCCTACGAGCAGTACTTC. This translates into CASRDLRRSYEQYF. The chain joins TRBV6-5 to TRBJ2-7; possibly TRBD2 for D (5 bases). Trimming removed 6 bases at V and 1 base at J, with 13 bases between. Germline CDR1 MNHEY, CDR2 SVGAGI. The CDR3 loop spans 14 amino acids.

V gene TRBV20-1 combines with J gene TRBJ2-7; no firm D call. This CDR3 has 10 residues. Trimming left V 6 bases short and J 6 bases short, with 9 bases between. Germline CDR1 DFQATT, CDR2 SNEGSKA (reference sequence). The CDR3 nucleotides read TGCAGTGCCCTCAGGAGCGAGCAGTACTTC. Protein: CSALRSEQYF.

The V and J genes are TRBV28 and TRBJ1-3, with TRBD1 matching 9 bases. The trim removed 6 bases at V and 4 bases at J, leaving 1 base unmatched. Germline-derived CDR1 and CDR2 are MDHEN and SYDVKM. The CDR3 extends over 13 amino acids. In DNA, the CDR3 is TGTGCCAGCAGAGGGACAGGGGGAAACACCATATATTTT. The encoded protein is CASRGTGGNTIYF.

V usage is TRBV7-9 and J usage is TRBJ1-2; D is unclear. V was clipped by 2 bases and J by 8 bases, with 12 bases between them. Germline assignment: CDR1 SEHNR and CDR2 FQNEAQ (reference sequence). The CDR3 totals 13 residues. CDR3 nucleotides: TGTGCCAGCAGCTTATATCAAGTCGGGGGCTACACCTTC. Amino acid sequence: CASSLYQVGGYTF.

The chain recombines TRBV12-5 with TRBJ1-1; 12 bases agree with TRBD1. The junction had 5 bases not matched to a gene; V was cut back by 6 bases and J by 6 bases. The CDR3 covers 14 residues. CDR1 and CDR2 from the germline V gene are LGHNT and FRNRAP. CDR3 amino acids: CASGGTGGASEAFF. DNA for the CDR3: TGTGCTAGTGGGGGGACAGGGGGCGCATCTGAAGCTTTCTTT.

The sample holds a few counts of this clone. The rearrangement joins TRBV18 to TRBJ2-2, with D unclear. This CDR3 region has 16 residues. Looked up from germline, CDR1 is KGHSH and CDR2 is LQKENI. The V end was cut by 2 bases, the J end by 1 base, with 11 bases between. CDR3 sequence (DNA): TGTGCCAGCTCACCAGTTCAGCTCCAGAACACCGGGGAGCTGTTTTTT. Protein sequence: CASSPVQLQNTGELFF.

V usage is TRBV27 and J usage is TRBJ2-1, with 7 bases identical to TRBD2. The CDR3 is 13 residues long. The germline gives CDR1 MNHEY, CDR2 SMNVEV (reference sequence). V dropped 4 bases and J dropped 12; count of bases not matched to a gene: 9. The CDR3 is CASSSPPTSPQFF. For the CDR3, the DNA is TGTGCCAGCAGTTCTCCCCCGACTAGCCCGCAGTTCTTC.

The chain joins TRBV7-3 to TRBJ2-7, with unresolved D. The CDR3 covers 14 residues. V was trimmed by 0 bases and J by 7 bases, leaving 13 bases between them. Germline CDR1 and CDR2: SGHTA and FQGTGA. CDR3: CASSLTRAVAEQYF. In DNA form, the CDR3 reads TGTGCCAGCAGCTTAACTCGAGCCGTAGCAGAGCAGTACTTC.

Only a few counts were recorded for this clone. J is TRBJ1-2 and V is TRBV9, with D perhaps matching TRBD1 (5 bases). The V gene's germline CDR1 is SGDLS and CDR2 YYNGEE. The CDR3 spans 15 residues. Trimming removed 4 bases at V and 9 bases at J, with 22 bases between. CDR3 amino acids: CASSTRTGGGGSYTF. The CDR3 region has the DNA TGTGCCAGCAGCACCCGGACGGGTGGGGGAGGAAGCTACACCTTC.

This clone was picked up a small number of times. The V call is TRBV15, the J call TRBJ2-5; 8 bases map to TRBD2. Trimming removed 7 bases from V and 0 bases from J; junction bases left unmatched: 4. The CDR3 has 14 residues. Germline CDR1 LNHNV, CDR2 YYDKDF (reference sequence). CDR3 nucleotides: TGTGCCACCACCGCGGGGGGTAACCAAGAGACCCAGTACTTC. Translation: CATTAGGNQETQYF. Using reference TRBV15 and TRBJ2-5 for the parts outside the CDR3, the full variable domain is DAMVIQNPRYQVTQFGKPVTLSCSQTLNHNVMYWYQQKSSQAPKLLFHYYDKDFNNEADTPDNFQSRRPNTSFCFLDIRSPGLGDTAMYLCATTAGGNQETQYFGPGTRLLVL.

This clone was observed a handful of times. The genes are TRBV27 and TRBJ1-2; D not resolved. This CDR3 has 12 amino acids. The germline gives CDR1 MNHEY, CDR2 SMNVEV (reference sequence). V was trimmed by 2 bases and J by 6 bases, leaving 7 bases between them. The CDR3 region is CASSLAGHGYTF. DNA for the CDR3: TGTGCCAGCAGTTTAGCGGGTCATGGCTACACCTTC.

The rearrangement links TRBV4-2 to TRBJ2-3, with D unclear. CDR1 LGHNA and CDR2 YNFKEQ come from the germline V gene. With 3 bases removed from V and 0 bases from J, the gap between germline ends came to 7 bases. The CDR3 contains 14 residues. The CDR3 nucleotides are TGTGCCAGCAGCCACCCAACTAGCACAGATACGCAGTATTTT. It codes for CASSHPTSTDTQYF.